This T cell receptor beta chain appears in the sequencing data of a study of CD8 T cells in ankylosing spondylitis. To note about this clonotype: Its antigen is as yet unknown.

For TCR beta, libraries came from quantitative 5'-RACE with molecular barcodes. One entry per CDR3 protein, called by TCRdb with MiXCR from the 5' RACE reads. The sample includes 300,000 to 350,000 distinct CDR3 sequences, around 15% seen only once; the top ten take 0.85% to 1.4%. Points from the study as a whole: It was reported that disease-linked clones were significantly enriched in matched ankylosing spondylitis synovial fluid. The study identified a TCR beta motif of several highly homologous variants that appeared characteristic of ankylosing spondylitis blood.

This TCR derives from a male donor with ankylosing spondylitis or in good health (not recorded which). Source material: blood, either unsorted or a sorted T cell fraction (not recorded which).

This chain's CDR3 is CASSLREADSSQYF. As DNA, the CDR3 is TGTGCCAGCAGCCTCCGTGAAGCGGACAGTTCCCAGTACTTC. V and J are TRBV3-1 and TRBJ2-5; perhaps TRBD1 as D (6 bases). The CDR3 is 14 residues long. In germline, CDR1 is LGHDT, CDR2 YNNKEL (reference sequence). V was shortened by 4 bases and J by 9 bases, with 18 bases between the two germline ends.